This is a list of T cell receptor beta chains from one sample in a study of OX40 agonist ivuxolimab in advanced cancers. Repertoires were generated with immunoSEQ multiplex PCR, while TCRdb's copy carries only in-frame clones and drops some. Of tens of thousands of clones in the sample, over 75% were seen once. Source: CD4+ or CD8+ T cells sorted from blood, taken in a trial of the OX40 agonist ivuxolimab. These receptor sequences come from an adult with an advanced solid tumor such as melanoma, head and neck, liver or kidney cancer. The CDR3 runs from the conserved cysteine through the conserved F or W. The order of the fields is clone size, D gene, V gene, J gene, CDR3 protein, CDR3 DNA. A D gene is named only where the DNA matches it firmly. A row's size may be missing; if present it is once, few, many or a size class.

once,TRBD2,TRBV27,TRBJ2-7,CASSSRLGLAGYEQYF,TGTGCCAGCAGTTCTCGCCTGGGACTAGCGGGCTACGAGCAGTACTTC
.,.,TRBV28,TRBJ2-7,CASSFHPGVGSYEQYF,TGTGCCAGCAGTTTTCATCCGGGGGTAGGCTCCTACGAGCAGTACTTC
few,.,TRBV28,TRBJ1-5,CASSLFEGPSNQPQHF,TGTGCCAGCAGTTTATTTGAGGGTCCTAGCAATCAGCCCCAGCATTTT
.,.,TRBV2,TRBJ1-1,CASLNTEAFF,TGTGCCAGCTTGAACACTGAAGCTTTCTTT
.,TRBD2,TRBV27,TRBJ2-2,CASALAGGRTGELFF,TGTGCCAGCGCCTTAGCGGGAGGGCGAACCGGGGAGCTGTTTTTT
.,TRBD2,TRBV5-1,TRBJ2-1,CASSVSSGRSSYNEQFF,TGCGCCAGCAGTGTATCTAGCGGCAGAAGCTCCTACAATGAGCAGTTCTTC
few,.,TRBV5-1,TRBJ1-1,CASSLAGRAFF,TGCGCCAGCAGCTTGGCGGGGCGTGCTTTCTTT
.,TRBD1,TRBV6-5,TRBJ2-7,CASSYLPPGGLYEQYF,TGTGCCAGCAGTTACCTTCCCCCAGGGGGCCTCTACGAGCAGTACTTC
.,TRBD1,TRBV27,TRBJ2-1,CASSLGQIPYNEQFF,TGTGCCAGCAGCTTGGGACAGATCCCCTACAATGAGCAGTTCTTC
.,.,TRBV19,TRBJ2-1,CASNPGQAYNEQFF,TGTGCCAGTAATCCCGGGCAAGCCTACAATGAGCAGTTCTTC
.,.,TRBV5-1,TRBJ2-2,CASSLMGVSNTGELFF,TGCGCCAGCAGCTTGATGGGCGTATCGAACACCGGGGAGCTGTTTTTT
.,.,TRBV13,TRBJ2-5,CASSQIGQETQYF,TGTGCCAGCAGCCAAATTGGCCAAGAGACCCAGTACTTC
.,.,TRBV7-8,TRBJ2-7,CASSLVGGSYEQYF,TGTGCCAGCAGCTTAGTAGGGGGTTCCTACGAGCAGTACTTC
.,TRBD1,TRBV18,TRBJ1-5,CASSPPGTGYYSNQPQHF,TGTGCCAGCTCACCACCCGGGACAGGGTATTATAGCAATCAGCCCCAGCATTTT